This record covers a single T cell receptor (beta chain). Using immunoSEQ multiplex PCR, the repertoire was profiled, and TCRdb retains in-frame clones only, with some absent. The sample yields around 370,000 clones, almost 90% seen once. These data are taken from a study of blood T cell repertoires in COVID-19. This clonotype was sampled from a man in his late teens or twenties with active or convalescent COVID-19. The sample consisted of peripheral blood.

CDR3 DNA: TGCGCCAGCAATCTAGGAATCGGCTACAATGAGCAGTTCTTC. Its protein product is CASNLGIGYNEQFF. This chain uses TRBV5-1 with TRBJ2-1; no reliable D call. The V gene's germline CDR1 is SGHRS and CDR2 YFSETQ. V was clipped by 6 bases and J by 3 bases, with 13 bases between them. This CDR3 comprises 14 residues.